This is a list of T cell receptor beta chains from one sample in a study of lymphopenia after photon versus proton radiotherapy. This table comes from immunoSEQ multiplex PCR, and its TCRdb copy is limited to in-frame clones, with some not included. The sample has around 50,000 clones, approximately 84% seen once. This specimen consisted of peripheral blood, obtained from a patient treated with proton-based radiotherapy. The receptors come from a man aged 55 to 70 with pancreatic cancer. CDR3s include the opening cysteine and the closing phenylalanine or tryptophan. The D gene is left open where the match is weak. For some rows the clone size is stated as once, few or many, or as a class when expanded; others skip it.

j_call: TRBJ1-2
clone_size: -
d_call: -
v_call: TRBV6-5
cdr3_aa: CASRAVNGYTF
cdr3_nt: TGTGCCAGCAGAGCAGTGAATGGCTACACCTTC

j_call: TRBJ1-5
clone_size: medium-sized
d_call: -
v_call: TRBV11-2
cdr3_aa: CASSLGLNQPQHF
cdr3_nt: TGTGCCAGCAGCTTAGGCCTGAATCAGCCCCAGCATTTT

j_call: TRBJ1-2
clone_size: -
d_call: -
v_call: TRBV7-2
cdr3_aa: CASSLTGVEGYTF
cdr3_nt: TGTGCCAGCAGCTTAACCGGGGTGGAAGGCTACACCTTC

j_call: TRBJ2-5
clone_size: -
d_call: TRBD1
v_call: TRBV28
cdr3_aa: CASSLRTGALRVSQETQYF
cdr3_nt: TGTGCCAGCAGTTTAAGGACAGGGGCCCTCCGTGTTTCTCAGGAGACCCAGTACTTC

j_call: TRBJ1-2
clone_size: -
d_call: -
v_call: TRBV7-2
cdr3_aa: CASSLDSSRAERYTF
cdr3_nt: TGTGCCAGCAGCTTAGATTCGTCCAGGGCGGAACGCTACACCTTC

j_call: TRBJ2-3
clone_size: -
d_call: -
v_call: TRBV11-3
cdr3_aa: CASSLGPVSTDTQYF
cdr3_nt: TGTGCCAGCAGCTTAGGTCCAGTTTCAACAGATACGCAGTATTTT

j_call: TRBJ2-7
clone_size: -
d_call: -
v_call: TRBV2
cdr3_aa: CASSEYGRRGTYEQYF
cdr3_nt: TGTGCCAGCAGTGAGTACGGTAGGAGGGGAACCTACGAGCAGTACTTC

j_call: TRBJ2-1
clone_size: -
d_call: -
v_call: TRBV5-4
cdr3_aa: CASSFPGPQKQFF
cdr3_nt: TGTGCCAGCAGCTTTCCGGGCCCTCAAAAGCAGTTCTTC

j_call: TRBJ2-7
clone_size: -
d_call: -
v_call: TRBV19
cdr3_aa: CASSYRVGGSYEQYF
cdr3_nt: TGTGCCAGTAGTTACAGGGTAGGGGGATCCTACGAGCAGTACTTC

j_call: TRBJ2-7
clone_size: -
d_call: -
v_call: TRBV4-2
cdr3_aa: CASSQDLYEQYF
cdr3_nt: TGTGCCAGCAGCCAAGACCTATACGAGCAGTACTTC

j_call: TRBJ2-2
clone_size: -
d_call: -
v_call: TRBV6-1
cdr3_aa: CASSADRNTGELFF
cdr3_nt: TGTGCCAGCAGTGCGGACAGAAACACCGGGGAGCTGTTTTTT

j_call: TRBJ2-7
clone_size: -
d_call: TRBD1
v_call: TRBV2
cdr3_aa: CASRPGTGVHEQYF
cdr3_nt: TGTGCCAGCAGACCCGGGACAGGGGTCCACGAGCAGTACTTC

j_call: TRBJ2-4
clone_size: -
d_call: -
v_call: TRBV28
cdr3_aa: CASSSGGLNIDSGKNIQYF
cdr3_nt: TGTGCCAGCAGCTCCGGCGGGCTGAATATTGATAGCGGCAAAAACATTCAGTACTTC

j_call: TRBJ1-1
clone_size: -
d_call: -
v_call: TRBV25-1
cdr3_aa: CASSEYKVGTEAFF
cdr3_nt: TGTGCCAGCAGTGAATACAAGGTCGGGACTGAAGCTTTCTTT

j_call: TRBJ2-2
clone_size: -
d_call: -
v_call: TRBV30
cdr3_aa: CAWNLRGAGELFF
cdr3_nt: TGTGCCTGGAACCTACGAGGGGCCGGGGAGCTGTTTTTT

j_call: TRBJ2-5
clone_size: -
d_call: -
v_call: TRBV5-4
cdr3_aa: CASSPRHVDLDETQHF
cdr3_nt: TGTGCCAGCAGCCCGCGACACGTGGACCTAGACGAGACCCAGCACTTC

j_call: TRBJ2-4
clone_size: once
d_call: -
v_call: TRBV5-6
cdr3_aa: CASSLTRKNIQYF
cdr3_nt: TGTGCCAGCAGCTTGACGAGGAAAAACATTCAGTACTTC

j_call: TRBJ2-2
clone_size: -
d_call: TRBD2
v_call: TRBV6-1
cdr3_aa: CATGGLANTGELFF
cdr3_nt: TGTGCCACCGGGGGACTAGCGAACACCGGGGAGCTGTTTTTT

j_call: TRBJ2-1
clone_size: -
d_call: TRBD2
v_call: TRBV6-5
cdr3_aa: CASIKLGLADEGQFF
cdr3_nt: TGTGCCAGCATTAAACTGGGACTAGCCGACGAGGGGCAGTTCTTC

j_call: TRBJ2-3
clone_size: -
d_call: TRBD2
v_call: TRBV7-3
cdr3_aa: CASSKGLAGSTDTQYF
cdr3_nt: TGTGCCAGCAGTAAAGGACTAGCGGGAAGCACAGATACGCAGTATTTT

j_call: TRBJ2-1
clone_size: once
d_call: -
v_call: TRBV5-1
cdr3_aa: CASSPLGRLGFF
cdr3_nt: TGCGCCAGCAGCCCCCTCGGGCGCTTGGGGTTCTTC

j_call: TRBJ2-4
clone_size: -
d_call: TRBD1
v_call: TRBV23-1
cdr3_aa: CASTPRDRVVHIQYF
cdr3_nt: TGCGCCAGCACCCCCCGGGACAGGGTGGTTCACATTCAGTACTTC

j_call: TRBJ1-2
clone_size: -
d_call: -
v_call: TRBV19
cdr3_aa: CASSIAGKPLYGYTF
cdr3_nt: TGTGCCAGTAGTATCGCAGGGAAACCCCTCTATGGCTACACCTTC

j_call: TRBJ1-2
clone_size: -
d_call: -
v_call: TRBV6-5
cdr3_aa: CASSYSFGPNYGYTF
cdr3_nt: TGTGCCAGCAGTTACTCTTTTGGACCGAACTATGGCTACACCTTC

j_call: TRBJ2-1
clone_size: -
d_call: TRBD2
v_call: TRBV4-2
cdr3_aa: CASTLHRSSGRNEQFF
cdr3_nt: TGTGCCAGCACTCTGCATAGGTCTAGCGGTCGCAATGAGCAGTTCTTC

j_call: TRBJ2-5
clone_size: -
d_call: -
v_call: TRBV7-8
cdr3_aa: CASSYSGQETQYF
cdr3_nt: TGTGCCAGCAGCTACTCAGGGCAAGAGACCCAGTACTTC

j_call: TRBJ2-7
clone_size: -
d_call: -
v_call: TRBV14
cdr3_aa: CASSQVISEQYF
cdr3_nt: TGTGCCAGCAGCCAAGTCATCTCCGAGCAGTACTTC

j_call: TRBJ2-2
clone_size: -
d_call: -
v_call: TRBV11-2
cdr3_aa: CASSLETGELFF
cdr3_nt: TGTGCCAGCAGCTTAGAAACCGGGGAGCTGTTTTTT

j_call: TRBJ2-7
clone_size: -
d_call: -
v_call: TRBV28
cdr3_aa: CASSETAQGSYEQYF
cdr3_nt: TGTGCCAGCAGTGAGACCGCACAGGGCAGTTACGAGCAGTACTTC

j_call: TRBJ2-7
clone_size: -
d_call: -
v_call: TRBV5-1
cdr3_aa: CASNRLGTRTEEQYF
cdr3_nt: TGCGCCAGCAACCGCCTAGGGACTCGTACGGAAGAGCAGTACTTC

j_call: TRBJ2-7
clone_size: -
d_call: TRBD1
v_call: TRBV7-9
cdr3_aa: CASSPPTGKKTYEQYF
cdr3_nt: TGTGCCAGCAGCCCGCCGACAGGGAAAAAGACCTACGAGCAGTACTTC

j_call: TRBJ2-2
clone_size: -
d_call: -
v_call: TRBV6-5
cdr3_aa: CASSYSARTGELFF
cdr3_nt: TGTGCCAGCAGTTACTCGGCGAGAACCGGGGAGCTGTTTTTT

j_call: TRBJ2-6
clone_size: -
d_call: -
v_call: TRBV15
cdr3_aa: CATSRARTAVGANVLTF
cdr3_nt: TGTGCCACCAGCAGAGCACGCACTGCGGTTGGGGCCAACGTCCTGACTTTC

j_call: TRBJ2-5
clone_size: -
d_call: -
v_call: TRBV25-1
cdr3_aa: CASSANSRVVMRGETQYF
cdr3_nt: TGTGCCAGCAGCGCAAATTCTAGGGTGGTTATGCGTGGGGAGACCCAGTACTTC

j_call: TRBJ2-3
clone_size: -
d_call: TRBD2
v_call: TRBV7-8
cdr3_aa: CASSLRSSGSVLNTQYF
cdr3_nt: TGTGCCAGCAGCTTACGCTCTAGCGGGAGCGTTTTGAATACGCAGTATTTT

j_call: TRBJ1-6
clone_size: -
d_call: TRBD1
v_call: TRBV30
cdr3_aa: CAWSRGQGTSPLHF
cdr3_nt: TGTGCCTGGAGCCGAGGACAGGGGACTTCACCCCTCCACTTT

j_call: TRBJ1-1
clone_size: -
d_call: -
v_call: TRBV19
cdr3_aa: CASSQIGTTLGTEAFF
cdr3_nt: TGTGCCAGTAGTCAAATCGGGACCACCCTGGGCACTGAAGCTTTCTTT

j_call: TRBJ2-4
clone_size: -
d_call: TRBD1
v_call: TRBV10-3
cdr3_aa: CAIRGQGLDIQYF
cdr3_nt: TGTGCCATCAGGGGACAGGGTCTGGACATTCAGTACTTC

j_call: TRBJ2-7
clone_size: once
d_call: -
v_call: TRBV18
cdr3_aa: CASSPPVSYEQYF
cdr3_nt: TGTGCCAGCTCACCACCAGTTAGTTACGAGCAGTACTTC

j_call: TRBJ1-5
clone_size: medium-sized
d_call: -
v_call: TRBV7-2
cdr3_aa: CASQPGAGQPQHF
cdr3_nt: TGTGCCAGCCAACCTGGGGCGGGTCAGCCCCAGCATTTT

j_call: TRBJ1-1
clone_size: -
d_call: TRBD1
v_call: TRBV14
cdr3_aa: CASSPSTGLNTEAFF
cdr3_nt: TGTGCCAGCAGCCCCTCGACAGGGTTGAACACTGAAGCTTTCTTT